These 18 T cell receptor beta chains were all obtained from the same sample, sequenced in a study of T cell responses to AZD1222 COVID-19 vaccine. Profiling relied on immunoSEQ multiplex PCR, and the TCRdb table lists in-frame clones only, not all of them. The repertoire holds fewer than 200,000 clones, with almost 95% as singletons. The material sequenced was peripheral blood, taken on day 0 of AZD1222 vaccination. All receptors come from an adult in good health.

The genes are TRBV7-2 and TRBJ2-3; tentatively, D is TRBD1 (5 bases). The length of the CDR3 is 15 residues. CDR1 SGHTA and CDR2 FQGNSA come from the germline V gene. The V end lost 4 bases, the J end lost 0 bases, and 11 bases lay between the germline ends. The CDR3 is CASSSLGASTDTQYF. As DNA, the CDR3 is TGTGCCAGCAGCTCCCTAGGGGCTAGCACAGATACGCAGTATTTT.

This chain uses TRBV10-3 with TRBJ2-3; either TRBD1 or TRBD2 may supply D (5 bases each). There are 15 residues in the CDR3. The germline CDR1 and CDR2 sequences are ENHRY and SYGVKD. V shed 5 bases and J shed 2 bases, with 14 bases lying between them. DNA of the CDR3: TGTGCCATCAGTAAGGAACCGGGACCCACAGATACGCAGTATTTT. The encoded protein is CAISKEPGPTDTQYF.

This clone came up once. The J gene is TRBJ1-5, the V gene TRBV7-8; no firm D call. The CDR3 covers 15 residues. The germline V gene encodes CDR1 SGHVS and CDR2 FQNEAQ. Trimming stripped 1 base from V and 3 bases from J, with 10 bases between. The CDR3 coding sequence is TGTGCCAGCAGCTTAGTGGGGTCTTTCAATCAGCCCCAGCATTTT. As protein: CASSLVGSFNQPQHF.

CDR3 protein: CASSQIAGSSGNTIYF. The CDR3 coding sequence is TGTGCCAGCAGCCAAATCGCCGGGAGCTCTGGAAACACCATATATTTT. J is TRBJ1-3 and V is TRBV3-1 (or the pseudogene TRBV3-2), with D uncertain. This CDR3 has 16 amino acids. Trimming shortened V by 2 bases and J by 0 bases, and 11 bases separated the two germline ends. CDR1 is LGHDT and CDR2 is YNNKEL in the germline V gene (reference sequence).

In its sample, this clone was seen once. The V gene is TRBV11-3, the J gene TRBJ2-5; 7 bases agree with TRBD2. Looked up from germline, CDR1 is SGHNT and CDR2 is YENEEA. The CDR3 covers 14 residues. The V and J ends lost 4 bases and 3 bases, in that order; junction bases with no gene match: 5. CDR3 amino acids: CASSSSSGKETQYF. CDR3 nucleotides: TGTGCCAGCAGCTCCTCTAGCGGCAAAGAGACCCAGTACTTC.

This chain uses TRBV9 with TRBJ2-7; TRBD1 aligns across 10 bases. V shed 3 bases, J shed 7 bases, and the junction held 7 bases outside the gene matches. This CDR3 comprises 14 residues. Looked up from germline, CDR1 is SGDLS and CDR2 is YYNGEE. CDR3: CASSGGQGVWEQYF. For the CDR3, the DNA is TGTGCCAGCAGCGGAGGACAGGGGGTTTGGGAGCAGTACTTC.

The chain uses TRBV19 and TRBJ1-1; D possibly corresponds to TRBD1 (6 bases). Trimming removed 5 bases at V and 4 bases at J, with 14 bases between. The germline V gene encodes CDR1 LNHDA and CDR2 SQIVND (reference sequence). The CDR3 sequence is 14 residues long. CDR3 sequence: CASSWGGRGTEAFF. DNA for the CDR3: TGTGCCAGTAGTTGGGGGGGGCGCGGCACTGAAGCTTTCTTT.

The chain carries TRBV13 and TRBJ1-6; TRBD1 might be the D (5 bases). Germline V gives CDR1 PRHDT, CDR2 FYEKMQ (reference sequence). The CDR3 consists of 18 residues. Trimming took 1 base from V and 9 from J, leaving 22 bases between them. CDR3 region: CASSLAPQGGQGGSPLHF. For the CDR3, the DNA is TGTGCCAGCAGCTTAGCGCCTCAGGGCGGCCAGGGTGGTTCACCCCTCCACTTT.

The chain is built from TRBV7-9 and TRBJ1-4; a weak D match, TRBD1 (6 bases). The germline V and J ends were trimmed by 4 bases and 2 bases, with 8 bases remaining between them. Germline V CDR1 and CDR2: SEHNR, FQNEAQ (reference sequence). The CDR3 has 14 residues. The CDR3 DNA reads TGTGCCAGCAGCTGGACAGCCACTAATGAAAAACTGTTTTTT. Protein: CASSWTATNEKLFF. Full variable domain (outside the CDR3, taken from reference TRBV7-9 and TRBJ1-4): DTGVSQNPRHKITKRGQNVTFRCDPISEHNRLYWYRQTLGQGPEFLTYFQNEAQLEKSRLLSDRFSAERPKGSFSTLEIQRTEQGDSAMYLCASSWTATNEKLFFGSGTQLSVL.

The V gene is TRBV14, the J gene TRBJ2-5, with D maybe TRBD2 (7 bases). Germline V gene lookup returns CDR1 SGHDN and CDR2 FVKESK. The CDR3 is 14 amino acids. V was shortened by 1 base and J by 9 bases, with 15 bases between the two germline ends. The CDR3 sequence is CASSQGTASGAQYF. For the CDR3, the DNA is TGTGCCAGCAGCCAAGGGACAGCGAGCGGGGCCCAGTACTTC.

V and J are TRBV18 and TRBJ1-1; TRBD1 matches 7 bases. Trimming at V came to 2 bases and at J to 0 bases, leaving 6 bases not matched to a gene. The CDR3 totals 16 residues. In germline, CDR1 is KGHSH, CDR2 LQKENI. In DNA form, the CDR3 reads TGTGCCAGCTCACCAGTGCGACAGGGCATGAACACTGAAGCTTTCTTT. Encoded protein: CASSPVRQGMNTEAFF.

J is TRBJ1-2 and V is TRBV9, with TRBD1 as a possible D gene (6 bases). Trimming removed 0 bases at V and 2 bases at J, with 17 bases between. This CDR3 contains 17 residues. CDR1 is SGDLS, CDR2 YYNGEE, per germline. The chain's CDR3 is CASSVESGGKQNYGYTF. The DNA of the CDR3 is TGTGCCAGCAGCGTAGAGTCCGGGGGCAAACAAAACTATGGCTACACCTTC.

This clone was picked up a small number of times. The rearrangement links TRBV6-2 or TRBV6-3 to TRBJ1-5; D might be TRBD1 (5 bases). The CDR3 runs to 15 residues. V was trimmed by 6 bases and J by 2 bases, leaving 14 bases between them. CDR1 and CDR2 from the germline V gene are MNHEY and SVGEGT. The CDR3 DNA follows: TGTGCCAGCAGCCTCCGGGGGACGGGCAATCAGCCCCAGCATTTT. Protein: CASSLRGTGNQPQHF.

This CDR3 reads CASSTRQGSYGYTF. The CDR3 DNA sequence: TGTGCCAGCAGCACACGACAGGGGAGCTATGGCTACACCTTC. The chain has TRBV7-2 and TRBJ1-2, with TRBD1 identical over 8 bases. Germline V CDR1 and CDR2: SGHTA, FQGNSA. Trimming removed 5 bases from V and 4 bases from J; junction bases left unmatched: 6. The CDR3 loop spans 14 amino acids.

The CDR3 spells CASRRQGLLNSPLHF. CDR3 bases: TGTGCCAGCCGTAGACAGGGCCTTCTTAATTCACCCCTCCACTTT. V usage is TRBV28 and J usage is TRBJ1-6; 7 bases match TRBD1. Germline loops: CDR1 MDHEN, CDR2 SYDVKM. Losses at the gene ends were 8 bases for V and 6 bases for J; bases not matched to a gene: 10. This CDR3 is built from 15 residues.

The rearrangement joins TRBV7-9 to TRBJ1-6, with D perhaps TRBD1 (6 bases). Germline V lookup: CDR1 SEHNR, CDR2 FQNEAQ (reference sequence). The CDR3 is 16 amino acids. V was clipped by 5 bases and J by 4 bases, with 15 bases between them. The CDR3 region is CASSPGESSYNSPLHF. CDR3 nucleotide sequence: TGTGCCAGCAGCCCAGGGGAATCGTCTTATAATTCACCCCTCCACTTT. Looking up the rest from reference TRBV7-9 and TRBJ1-6 gives the full variable domain: DTGVSQNPRHKITKRGQNVTFRCDPISEHNRLYWYRQTLGQGPEFLTYFQNEAQLEKSRLLSDRFSAERPKGSFSTLEIQRTEQGDSAMYLCASSPGESSYNSPLHFGNGTRLTVT.

This sequence joins TRBV11-2 and TRBJ1-3; D is undetermined. Germline assignment: CDR1 SGHAT and CDR2 FQNNGV. This CDR3 spans 16 amino acids. Between the trimmed V and J ends, which lost 1 base and 5 bases, there was a span of 15 bases. The DNA of the CDR3 is TGTGCCAGCAGCTTAGTCTCGGACGGCGGGAGAAACACCATATATTTT. Its protein product is CASSLVSDGGRNTIYF.

V is TRBV6-2 or TRBV6-3 and J is TRBJ2-1; 9 bases map to TRBD2. This CDR3 is built from 16 residues. Trimming cost V 4 bases and J 6 bases; bases outside gene matches: 10. CDR1 and CDR2 (germline): MNHEY, SVGEGT. The CDR3 nucleotides are TGTGCCAGCAGTTCCTCTGGGCGGGGGGGCCTCAATGAGCAGTTCTTC. This codes for CASSSSGRGGLNEQFF.